Each of the 2 T cell receptor beta chains below was sequenced from the same sample in a study of T cells in Graves' hyperthyroidism and ophthalmopathy. Amplification of TCR beta CDR3 regions used RNA as the template. In the first-round RT-PCR of the TCR CDR3, the HTBI primer set was used. TCRdb redid the calling of the multiplex PCR reads with MiXCR, one entry per CDR3 protein. This sample has approximately 590,000 distinct CDR3 sequences, with around 14% found just once. The sequenced sample consisted of blood. The receptor set was obtained from a woman between 25 and 40 years old with Graves' hyperthyroidism.

This clonotype was seen many times. V gene TRBV30 combines with J gene TRBJ1-3; D gene unclear. This CDR3 spans 15 amino acids. Trimming took off 0 bases at V and 2 bases at J, with 11 bases between the two ends. In germline, CDR1 is GTSNPN, CDR2 SVGIG (reference sequence). CDR3 sequence: CAWSVFGVPGNTIYF. DNA of the CDR3: TGTGCCTGGAGTGTATTTGGGGTTCCTGGAAACACCATATATTTT.

This clonotype appeared a few times. The germline gene is not matched at one end of the junction; a read error may be the cause. The chain carries TRBV5-1 and TRBJ2-6, with 14 positions matching TRBD2. CDR1 is SGHRS and CDR2 is YFSETQ in the germline V gene. CDR3 size: 20 residues. The CDR3 bases are TGTGCCAGCAGCTGGGAGACTAGCGGGAGGGCCCACTCTGGGGCCAACGTCCTGACTTTC. Translated: CASSWETSGRAHSGANVLTF.